This T cell receptor beta chain was profiled in a study of CD8 T cells in ankylosing spondylitis. TCRdb re-called the 5' RACE reads through MiXCR, storing one row per CDR3 protein. The sample carries under 250,000 distinct CDR3 sequences, 7.5% to 9.5% recorded once. Findings of the study overall: Both synovial fluid and blood in reactive arthritis had previously been reported to carry some motif variants.

Germline-derived CDR1 and CDR2 are SEHNR and FQNEAQ (reference sequence). The length of the CDR3 is 14 residues. Trimming took 11 bases from V and 0 from J, leaving 14 bases between them. This clonotype was detected only a few times. The antigen remains undetermined. Sequenced: blood, either unsorted or a sorted T cell fraction (not recorded which). This TCR came from a female donor with ankylosing spondylitis or in good health (not recorded which). The rearrangement joins TRBV7-9 to TRBJ2-1; a possible D gene is TRBD2 (6 bases). The CDR3 loop is CAAGGPSSYNEQFF. In DNA form, the CDR3 reads TGTGCCGCAGGAGGGCCGAGCTCCTACAATGAGCAGTTCTTC.